The T cell receptor (beta chain) described here comes from a study of shared clonotypes between healthy human individuals. Study-level information: Contributing individuals were two females and a few males aged 18 to 49. Study-wide results and caveats: Despite large depth, sorted-subset datasets appeared incompletely sequenced.

This CDR3 region has 13 residues. The V and J ends lost 5 bases and 8 bases, in that order; junction bases with no gene match: 8. The germline V gene encodes CDR1 MNHNY and CDR2 SVGAGI (reference sequence). The CD4+ fraction was divided into a CD45RA+ naive subset and a CD45RA-negative memory subset. Turning to this clone: Antigen unknown.

Measured with immunoSEQ multiplex PCR; TCRdb has only the in-frame clones, and not every one. The sample has 2 million to 2.5 million clones, approximately 93% seen once. The TCR originated in a man between 18 and 35 years old in good health. Some clones in this sample may be carry-over from other donors' samples. Sequenced: naive CD4+ T cells from PBMCs. Subset: CD45RA+ positively selected. This chain connects TRBV6-6 to TRBJ2-5, with 7 bases aligning to TRBD1. CDR3 residues: CASSPPGGDTQYF. DNA for the CDR3: TGTGCCAGCAGTCCCCCAGGGGGTGATACCCAGTACTTC.